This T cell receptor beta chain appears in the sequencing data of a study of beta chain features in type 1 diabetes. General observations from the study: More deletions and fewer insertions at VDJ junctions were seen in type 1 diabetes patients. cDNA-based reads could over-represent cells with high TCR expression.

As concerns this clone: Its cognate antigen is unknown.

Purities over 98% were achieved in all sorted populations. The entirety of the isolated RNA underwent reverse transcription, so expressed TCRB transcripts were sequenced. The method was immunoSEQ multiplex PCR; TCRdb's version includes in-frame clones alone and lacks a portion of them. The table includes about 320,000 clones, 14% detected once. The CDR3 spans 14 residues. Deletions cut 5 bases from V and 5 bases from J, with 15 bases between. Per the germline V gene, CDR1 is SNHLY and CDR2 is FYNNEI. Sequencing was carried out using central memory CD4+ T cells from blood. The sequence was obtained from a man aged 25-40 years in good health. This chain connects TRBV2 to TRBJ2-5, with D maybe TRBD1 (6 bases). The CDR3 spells CASSKDRNSETQYF. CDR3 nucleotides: TGTGCCAGCAGTAAAGACAGGAACTCCGAGACCCAGTACTTC.